The subject of this entry is one T cell receptor beta chain. This CDR3 contains 12 residues. Germline assignment: CDR1 SNHLY and CDR2 FYNNEI. V was clipped by 6 bases and J by 3 bases, with 8 bases between them. Method: immunoSEQ multiplex PCR; TCRdb's copy keeps in-frame clones and lacks some. The data show 20,000 to 25,000 clones, over 70% seen once. These data belong to a study of Tregs in tolerant kidney transplant recipients. Recipients received nonmyeloablative bone marrow transplants from related graft donors, with transient mixed chimerism. Unstimulated Tregs (CD4+CD25+CD127-) and CD4+CD25- non-Tregs were sorted from PBMCs.

This TCR was sampled from a human patient who received a combined kidney and bone marrow transplant. The T cells may come from the graft donor. The chain combines TRBV2 with TRBJ2-5, with D possibly TRBD1 on 6 matching bases. The sample was CD8+ T cells from blood (PBMCs), taken 6 months after the transplant. The CDR3 coding sequence is TGTGCCAGCAGCTGGACAGAAGAGACCCAGTACTTC. Amino acid sequence: CASSWTEETQYF.